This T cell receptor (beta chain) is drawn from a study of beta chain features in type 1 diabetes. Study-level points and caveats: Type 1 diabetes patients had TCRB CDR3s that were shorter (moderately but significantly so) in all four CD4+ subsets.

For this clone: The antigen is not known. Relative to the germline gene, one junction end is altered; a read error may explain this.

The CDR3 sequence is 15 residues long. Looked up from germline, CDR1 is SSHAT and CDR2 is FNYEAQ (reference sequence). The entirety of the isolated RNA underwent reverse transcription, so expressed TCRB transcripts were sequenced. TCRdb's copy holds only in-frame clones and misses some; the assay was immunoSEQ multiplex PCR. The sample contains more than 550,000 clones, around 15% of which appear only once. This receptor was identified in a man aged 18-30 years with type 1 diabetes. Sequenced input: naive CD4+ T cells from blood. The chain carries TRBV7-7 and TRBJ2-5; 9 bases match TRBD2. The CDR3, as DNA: TGTGCTAGCAGCTTAGCAGGACTAGCGTACGGGACCCAGTACTTC. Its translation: CASSLAGLAYGTQYF. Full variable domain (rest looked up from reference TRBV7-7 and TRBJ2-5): GAGVSQSPRYKVTKRGQDVTLRCDPISSHATLYWYQQALGQGPEFLTYFNYEAQPDKSGLPSDRFSAERPEGSISTLTIQRTEQRDSAMYRCASSLAGLAYGTQYFGPGTRLLVL.